Listed below are T cell receptor beta chains from one sample, sequenced in a study of regulatory T cells in long-lasting Graves disease. Using its own MiXCR run on the multiplex PCR reads, TCRdb lists one record per CDR3 protein. The data contain some 400,000 distinct CDR3 sequences, 15% of them singletons. These data were also filed under a second study, of T cells in Graves' hyperthyroidism and ophthalmopathy.

The sample was peripheral blood mononuclear cells (PBMCs), taken at new diagnosis, from a patient treated with antithyroid drugs. The source is a woman aged 30 to 39 with Graves disease. CDR3s include the opening cysteine and the closing phenylalanine or tryptophan. Fields, in order: J gene, D gene, clone size, V gene, CDR3 DNA, CDR3 protein. D genes are given only for firm matches. Size is stated for part of the rows, as once, few or many counts, or as a class when the clone is expanded.

TRBJ2-5,-,few,TRBV20-1,TGCAGTGCTAGAAACCCCGGACTACCCCAAGAGACCCAGTACTTC,CSARNPGLPQETQYF
TRBJ1-4,TRBD1,many,TRBV27,TGTGCCAGCAGTTTATCAGGGGGCGCCTACGAAAAACTGTTTTTT,CASSLSGGAYEKLFF
TRBJ1-2,-,-,TRBV6-2/TRBV6-3,TGTGCCAGCAGTTCCTCACGTAATGGCTACACCTTC,CASSSSRNGYTF
TRBJ2-2,-,many,TRBV2,TGTGCCAGCAGGTGGGAAGCCGGGGAGCTGTTTTTT,CASRWEAGELFF
TRBJ1-2,-,few,TRBV12-3/TRBV12-4,TGTGCCAGCAGGCCCAGGGAGGATGGCTACACCTTC,CASRPREDGYTF
TRBJ2-3,TRBD2,many,TRBV11-3,TGTGCCAGCAGCTTAGGACTAGCGGGAGTCGGCACAGATACGCAGTATTTT,CASSLGLAGVGTDTQYF
TRBJ2-7,TRBD2,many,TRBV4-1,TGCGCCAGCAGCCCGAGGACTAGCGGGGCCTCCTACGAGCAGTACTTC,CASSPRTSGASYEQYF
TRBJ1-2,TRBD1,-,TRBV29-1,TGCAGCGCCCTCCGGGACAGGGGGGGCTACACCTTC,CSALRDRGGYTF
TRBJ2-1,-,-,TRBV27,TGTGCCAGCAGCTACGAAGGAGACGAGCAGTTCTTC,CASSYEGDEQFF
TRBJ2-1,TRBD2,-,TRBV24-1,TGTGCCACCAGTGACCACTTATGGACTAGCGGCTACAATGAGCAGTTCTTC,CATSDHLWTSGYNEQFF
TRBJ2-5,TRBD2,many,TRBV4-1,TGCGCCAGCAGTCACCCGGGACTAGGGGAGACCCAGTACTTC,CASSHPGLGETQYF
TRBJ2-7,-,many,TRBV20-1,TGCAGTGCTTCGGGAGGCAGGGGGGATTCCTACGAGCAGTACTTC,CSASGGRGDSYEQYF
TRBJ2-2,TRBD2,-,TRBV7-6,TGTGCCAGCAGCCCCCTGACTAGCGGGGGGTCGGGGCTGTTTTTT,CASSPLTSGGSGLFF
TRBJ2-7,TRBD1,many,TRBV7-9,TGTGCCAGCCAACCAGGGACAGGTCCCTTCCACGAGCAGTACTTC,CASQPGTGPFHEQYF
TRBJ1-2,-,-,TRBV7-6,TGTGCCAGCAGCTTAATGGCAGGAACTTCCTATGGCTACACCTTC,CASSLMAGTSYGYTF
TRBJ2-7,TRBD2,-,TRBV30,TGTGCCTGGACCAAAGCGGGGCCCCCCTACGAGCAGTACTTC,CAWTKAGPPYEQYF
TRBJ2-7,-,-,TRBV5-6,TGTGCCAGCAGCCTCCTGGGATTCACCTACGAGCAGTACTTC,CASSLLGFTYEQYF
TRBJ2-4,TRBD2,-,TRBV15,TGTGCCACCAGCAACCGGACTAGCAGCTTAGCCAAAAACATTCAGTACTTC,CATSNRTSSLAKNIQYF
TRBJ2-5,TRBD2,few,TRBV7-9,TGTGCCAGCAGCTTAGGAGGGACTAGGGAGACCCAGTACTTC,CASSLGGTRETQYF
TRBJ1-1,-,many,TRBV29-1,TGCAGCGTTGAAGATCTGGTGAACTCTGAAGCTTTCTTT,CSVEDLVNSEAFF
TRBJ2-7,-,-,TRBV7-2,TGTGCCAGCAGCTTAAGTCCACCCTACGAGCAGTACTTC,CASSLSPPYEQYF
TRBJ1-5,TRBD1,many,TRBV6-1,TGTGCCAGCACCGAGACAGGGCGTAGCAATCAGCCCCAGCATTTT,CASTETGRSNQPQHF
TRBJ2-2,-,many,TRBV6-1,TGTGCCAGCAGCCTAGCGCCCGACACCGGGGAGCTGTTTTTT,CASSLAPDTGELFF
TRBJ1-1,-,many,TRBV3-1,TGTGCCAGCAGCCCACTTCGGGGGGGAACTGAAGCTTTCTTT,CASSPLRGGTEAFF
TRBJ2-1,TRBD2,many,TRBV18,TGTGCCAGCTCACCGACTAGCGGCATATCTAGGGGTGAGCAGTTCTTC,CASSPTSGISRGEQFF
TRBJ1-5,-,many,TRBV28,TGTGCCAGCAGTTTAGGGCAGTTGGGCAATCAGCCCCAGCATTTT,CASSLGQLGNQPQHF
TRBJ1-5,-,-,TRBV19,TGTGCCAGTAAGGTACGGATTAGCAATCAGCCCCAGCATTTT,CASKVRISNQPQHF
TRBJ2-3,-,-,TRBV30,TGTGCCTGGAGTGTACCGCGGGGGCACACAGATACGCAGTATTTT,CAWSVPRGHTDTQYF
TRBJ2-3,-,many,TRBV5-1,TGCGCCAGCACTGGGGGCGGGAGCTTTGCAGATACGCAGTATTTT,CASTGGGSFADTQYF
TRBJ2-1,TRBD2,few,TRBV9,TGTGCCAGCAGCCCGACTCCGGGGGGCAATGAGCAGTTCTTC,CASSPTPGGNEQFF
TRBJ2-5,-,few,TRBV7-2,TGTGCCAGCAGCCCCTCGGACACCAGGGAGACCCAGTACTTC,CASSPSDTRETQYF
TRBJ1-5,-,few,TRBV20-1,TGCAGTGCTCCCCGCCCGAATCAGCCCCAGCATTTT,CSAPRPNQPQHF
TRBJ1-1,TRBD1,many,TRBV2,TGTGCCAGCAGGACAGGGATGGGGACTGAAGCTTTCTTT,CASRTGMGTEAFF
TRBJ1-1,TRBD1,many,TRBV29-1,TGCAGCGCGCGGGACAGGCCCCACACTGAAGCTTTCTTT,CSARDRPHTEAFF
TRBJ1-3,-,few,TRBV6-2/TRBV6-3,TGTGCCAGCAGTTACTCGATTCAACAGGCTGGAAACACCATATATTTT,CASSYSIQQAGNTIYF
TRBJ1-1,-,many,TRBV6-5,TGTGCCAGCAGTTACGGGCAGGAAGCTTTCTTT,CASSYGQEAFF
TRBJ2-2,-,few,TRBV15,TGTGCCACCAGCAGAGATCGGGTGCCCGGGGAGCTGTTTTTT,CATSRDRVPGELFF
TRBJ1-4,-,many,TRBV27,TGTGCCAGCCGTACATCGGGGGCAGGGGAAAAACTGTTTTTT,CASRTSGAGEKLFF
TRBJ1-1,-,many,TRBV2,TGTGCCAGCAGTGGATTTGAGGACGGAGCTGAAGCTTTCTTT,CASSGFEDGAEAFF
TRBJ1-4,-,-,TRBV6-2/TRBV6-3,TGTGCCAGCAGTTCCGGACAGACTAATGAAAAACTGTTTTTT,CASSSGQTNEKLFF
TRBJ1-1,-,medium-sized,TRBV20-1,TGCAGTGCTAAGAAGGGGGACACTGAAGCTTTCTTT,CSAKKGDTEAFF
TRBJ2-3,-,few,TRBV11-2,TGTGCCAGCAGCTTAAGTCCGGGATTCACAGATACGCAGTATTTT,CASSLSPGFTDTQYF
TRBJ2-2,-,-,TRBV19,TGTGCCTCCTATCACACCGGGGAGCTGTTTTTT,CASYHTGELFF
TRBJ1-1,-,-,TRBV7-9,TGTGCCAGCAGCGAACAGGGCAGCACTGAAGCTTTCTTT,CASSEQGSTEAFF
TRBJ1-5,-,-,TRBV19,TGTGCCAGTAGTATTTCAGAGAATCAGCCCCAGCATTTT,CASSISENQPQHF
TRBJ2-7,-,many,TRBV7-3,TGTGCCAGCAGCTTACGGGAGATGTCCTACGAGCAGTACTTC,CASSLREMSYEQYF